What follows are 18 T cell receptor beta chains derived from one specimen sequenced in a study of shared clonotypes between healthy human individuals. The table came from immunoSEQ multiplex PCR; TCRdb's copy has only in-frame clones and leaves some out. The data contain some 2 million clones, 85% to 95% of them singletons. The specimen sequenced was naive CD4+ T cells sorted from blood. Stated subset: CD45RA+ positively selected. These receptors were obtained from a man in his late teens or twenties in good health.

This chain joins TRBV5-1 and TRBJ2-3; D is ambiguous. The CDR3 runs 15 residues. Germline CDR1 SGHRS, CDR2 YFSETQ. V was shortened by 4 bases and J by 3 bases, with 15 bases between the two germline ends. This chain's CDR3 is CASSDTTRSTDTQYF. CDR3 DNA: TGCGCCAGCAGCGATACAACACGGAGTACAGATACGCAGTATTTT.

The chain carries TRBV4-1 and TRBJ1-2; unclear D gene. Trimming took off 1 base at V and 4 bases at J, with 10 bases between the two ends. CDR1 and CDR2 (germline): MGHRA, YSYEKL. The CDR3 loop spans 14 amino acids. CDR3 nucleotide sequence: TGCGCCAGCAGCCAAGTAGTTGCGACCTATGGCTACACCTTC. Translation gives CASSQVVATYGYTF.

This clone was detected once. Other DNA variants within this sample encode the same CDR3. The chain employs TRBV7-2 and TRBJ2-3; possible D gene TRBD2, 5 bases. The CDR3 has 14 residues. The germline V gene has CDR1 SGHTA and CDR2 FQGNSA. V shed 1 base and J shed 0 bases, with 5 bases lying between them. DNA for the CDR3: TGTGCCAGCAGCTTAGGACTAAGCACAGATACGCAGTATTTT. It translates to CASSLGLSTDTQYF.

V is TRBV6-5 and J is TRBJ1-6; D gene uncertain. The CDR3 totals 13 residues. Deletions cut 6 bases from V and 7 bases from J, with 10 bases between. Per germline, CDR1 MNHEY and CDR2 SVGAGI. CDR3 residues: CASRRIGNSPLHF. CDR3 nucleotides: TGTGCCAGCAGACGTATTGGGAATTCACCCCTCCACTTT.

The genes are TRBV30 and TRBJ1-2; D unresolved. The CDR3 contains 12 residues. V lost 2 bases to trimming and J lost 5 bases, with 9 bases between them. Germline V gene lookup returns CDR1 GTSNPN and CDR2 SVGIG (reference sequence). The CDR3: CAWSQEEYGYTF. As DNA, the CDR3 is TGTGCCTGGAGTCAGGAGGAATATGGCTACACCTTC. Together with reference TRBV30 and TRBJ1-2, the CDR3 gives the full variable domain: SQTIHQWPATLVQPVGSPLSLECTVEGTSNPNLYWYRQAAGRGLQLLFYSVGIGQISSEVPQNLSASRPQDRQFILSSKKLLLSDSGFYLCAWSQEEYGYTFGSGTRLTVV.

The V call is TRBV4-3, the J call TRBJ2-5; D is perhaps TRBD1 (5 bases). The germline V gene encodes CDR1 LGHNA and CDR2 YSLEER. The CDR3 covers 20 residues. The V end lost 4 bases, the J end lost 0 bases, and 27 bases lay between the germline ends. In DNA, the CDR3 is TGCGCCAGCAGCCGAAGAGCCCCGACCCAGGACACTCCGTACCAAGAGACCCAGTACTTC. Its protein product is CASSRRAPTQDTPYQETQYF.

The genes are TRBV29-1 and TRBJ2-1, with 9 nucleotides matching TRBD2. CDR3 length equals 13 residues. Trimming took 8 bases from V and 1 from J; bases not matched to a gene: 3. Germline V gene lookup returns CDR1 SQVTM and CDR2 ANQGSEA. CDR3 DNA: TGCAGCTATAGCGGGGGTTCCTACAATGAGCAGTTCTTC. This gives the protein CSYSGGSYNEQFF.

For this clone: Within the sample, other DNA sequences also encode this same CDR3. This chain connects TRBV4-3 to TRBJ2-7; unclear D gene. Germline-derived CDR1 and CDR2 are LGHNA and YSLEER. This CDR3 is 12 amino acids long. V was cut by 0 bases and J by 4 bases, with 4 bases left in between. This chain's CDR3 is CASSQDGYEQYF. DNA for the CDR3: TGCGCCAGCAGCCAAGACGGGTACGAGCAGTACTTC.

The CDR3 reads CASSWTDTDTQYF. The CDR3 nucleotides read TGTGCCAGCTCCTGGACGGACACAGATACGCAGTATTTT. The chain uses TRBV18 and TRBJ2-3; no clear D gene. V lost 6 bases to trimming and J lost 2 bases, with 9 bases between them. This CDR3 has 13 amino acids. The germline CDR1 and CDR2 sequences are KGHSH and LQKENI.

The V and J genes are TRBV2 and TRBJ2-3, with TRBD2 matching over 7 bases. The CDR3 runs to 13 residues. Germline V gene lookup returns CDR1 SNHLY and CDR2 FYNNEI. V trimming: 9 bases; J trimming: 1 base; junction bases outside the gene matches: 4. The CDR3 nucleotides read TGTGCCAGTGCGGGGGACGGCACAGATACGCAGTATTTT. Translated: CASAGDGTDTQYF.

The chain uses TRBV5-1 and TRBJ2-4; TRBD2 matches 13 bases. Germline V lookup: CDR1 SGHRS, CDR2 YFSETQ. After removal of 2 bases from V and 6 bases from J, the junction contained 2 bases not matched to a gene. The length of the CDR3 is 15 residues. The CDR3 DNA reads TGCGCCAGCAGCTTACGACTAGCGGGGGGAAACATTCAGTACTTC. This translates into CASSLRLAGGNIQYF.

J is TRBJ2-2 and V is TRBV30, with TRBD1 matching over 9 bases. CDR3 length: 16 residues. Per the germline V gene, CDR1 is GTSNPN and CDR2 is SVGIG (reference sequence). With V trimmed by 3 bases and J by 1 base, 6 bases remained unmatched. The CDR3 coding sequence is TGTGCCTGGAGGGAATCGGACAGGGGGAACACCGGGGAGCTGTTTTTT. This codes for CAWRESDRGNTGELFF.

The rearrangement links TRBV9 to TRBJ2-1, with a possible D match to TRBD2 (5 bases). CDR1 and CDR2 (germline): SGDLS, YYNGEE. The CDR3 runs 16 residues. V was trimmed by 3 bases and J by 5 bases, leaving 18 bases between them. The CDR3 sequence: CASSGAPLAEHNEQFF. CDR3 DNA: TGTGCCAGCAGCGGAGCCCCTCTAGCCGAACACAATGAGCAGTTCTTC.

V usage is TRBV7-3 and J usage is TRBJ2-2; 8 bases agree with TRBD1. The CDR3 has 15 residues. Germline trimming cut 5 bases from V and 8 bases from J; bases unmatched to any gene: 10. In germline, CDR1 is SGHTA, CDR2 FQGTGA. The CDR3 DNA reads TGTGCCAGCAGCACCCAGACAGGGGTGGTAGGGGAGCTGTTTTTT. It translates to CASSTQTGVVGELFF.

In DNA, the CDR3 is TGCGCCAGCAAGCCGGACCTGTCAAATAGCAATCAGCCCCAGCATTTT. Residues: CASKPDLSNSNQPQHF. This chain joins TRBV4-3 and TRBJ1-5; D not certain. Trimming removed 7 bases from V and 0 bases from J, with 16 bases in between. The germline gives CDR1 LGHNA, CDR2 YSLEER. This CDR3 contains 16 residues.

The rearrangement joins TRBV6-1 to TRBJ1-2, with TRBD1 identical over 7 bases. CDR3 length: 14 amino acids. Unmatched junction bases numbered 6, after V lost 6 bases and J lost 2 bases. Germline values: CDR1 MNHNS, CDR2 SASEGT. The CDR3 DNA follows: TGTGCCAGCAGGACGACAGGGCGAAACTATGGCTACACCTTC. The encoded protein is CASRTTGRNYGYTF.

The chain uses TRBV7-2 and TRBJ1-1; D uncertain. Germline CDR1 and CDR2: SGHTA and FQGNSA. The CDR3 covers 13 residues. Trimming took 0 bases from V and 6 from J, leaving 8 bases between them. The CDR3 region has the DNA TGTGCCAGCAGCTTAGCGACGGTGGCTGAAGCTTTCTTT. It yields the protein CASSLATVAEAFF.

V is TRBV30 and J is TRBJ1-6; D remains unclear. The germline V gene encodes CDR1 GTSNPN and CDR2 SVGIG (reference sequence). CDR3 size: 13 residues. Trimming took off 5 bases at V and 7 bases at J, with 12 bases between the two ends. The CDR3, as DNA: TGTGCCTGGGGCCCGGGCACCAATTCACCCCTCCACTTT. Translated, it gives CAWGPGTNSPLHF.